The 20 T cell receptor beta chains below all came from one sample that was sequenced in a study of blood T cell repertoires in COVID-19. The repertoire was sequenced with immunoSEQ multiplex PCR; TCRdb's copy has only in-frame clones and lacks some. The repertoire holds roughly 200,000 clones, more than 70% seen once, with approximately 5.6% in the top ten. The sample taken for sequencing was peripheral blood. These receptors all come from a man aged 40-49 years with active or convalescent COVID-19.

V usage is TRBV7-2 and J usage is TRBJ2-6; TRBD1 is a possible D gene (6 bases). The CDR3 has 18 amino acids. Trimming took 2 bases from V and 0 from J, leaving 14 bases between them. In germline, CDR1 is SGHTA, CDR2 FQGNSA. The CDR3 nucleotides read TGTGCCAGCAGCTTAAGTACAGGGCCTATCTCTGGGGCCAACGTCCTGACTTTC. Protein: CASSLSTGPISGANVLTF.

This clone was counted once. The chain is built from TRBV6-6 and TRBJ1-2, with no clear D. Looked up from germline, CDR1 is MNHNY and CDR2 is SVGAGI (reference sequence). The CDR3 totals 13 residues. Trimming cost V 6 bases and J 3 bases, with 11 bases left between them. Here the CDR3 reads CASRHGIHYGYTF. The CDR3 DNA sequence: TGTGCCAGCAGACACGGGATACACTATGGCTACACCTTC.

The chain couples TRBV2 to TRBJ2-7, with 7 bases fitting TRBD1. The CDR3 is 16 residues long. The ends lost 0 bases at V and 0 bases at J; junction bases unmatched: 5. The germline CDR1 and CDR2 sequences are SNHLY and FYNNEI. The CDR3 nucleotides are TGTGCCAGCAGTGAAGCGGGACAGCTTAACTCCTACGAGCAGTACTTC. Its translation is CASSEAGQLNSYEQYF.

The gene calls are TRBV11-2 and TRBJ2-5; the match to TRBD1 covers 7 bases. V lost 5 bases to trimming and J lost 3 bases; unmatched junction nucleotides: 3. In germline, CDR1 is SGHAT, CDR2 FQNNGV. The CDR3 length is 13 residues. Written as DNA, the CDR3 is TGTGCCAGCAGCCCCGACAGGGAAGAGACCCAGTACTTC. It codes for CASSPDREETQYF.

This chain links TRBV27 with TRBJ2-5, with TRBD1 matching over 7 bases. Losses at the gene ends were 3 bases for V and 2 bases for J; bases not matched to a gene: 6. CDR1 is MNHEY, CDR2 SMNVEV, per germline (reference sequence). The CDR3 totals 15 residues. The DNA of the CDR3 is TGTGCCAGCAGTTTCCGGGACAGTCTTCAAGAGACCCAGTACTTC. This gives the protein CASSFRDSLQETQYF.

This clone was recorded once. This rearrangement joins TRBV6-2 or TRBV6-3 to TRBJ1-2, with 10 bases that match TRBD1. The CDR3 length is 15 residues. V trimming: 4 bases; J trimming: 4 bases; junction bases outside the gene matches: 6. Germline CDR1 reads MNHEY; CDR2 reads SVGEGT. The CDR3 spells CASSSPTGGFYGYTF. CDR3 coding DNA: TGTGCCAGCAGTTCACCGACAGGGGGCTTCTATGGCTACACCTTC.

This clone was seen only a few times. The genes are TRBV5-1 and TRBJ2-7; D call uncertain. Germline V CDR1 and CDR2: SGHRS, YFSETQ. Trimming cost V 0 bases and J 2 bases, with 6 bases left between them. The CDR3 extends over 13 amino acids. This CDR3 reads CASSLDSTYEQYF. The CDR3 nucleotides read TGCGCCAGCAGCTTGGACAGTACCTACGAGCAGTACTTC.

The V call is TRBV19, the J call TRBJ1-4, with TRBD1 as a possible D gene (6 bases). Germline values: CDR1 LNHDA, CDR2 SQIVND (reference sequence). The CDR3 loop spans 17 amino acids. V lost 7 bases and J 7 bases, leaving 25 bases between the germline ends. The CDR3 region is CASTQYGGRSLSEKLFF. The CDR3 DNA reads TGTGCCAGTACCCAGTACGGGGGGCGAAGTCTTAGTGAAAAACTGTTTTTT.

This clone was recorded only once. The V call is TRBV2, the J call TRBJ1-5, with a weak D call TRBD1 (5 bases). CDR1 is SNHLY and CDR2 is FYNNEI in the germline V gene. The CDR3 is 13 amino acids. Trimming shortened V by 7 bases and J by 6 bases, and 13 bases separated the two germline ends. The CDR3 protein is CASNDGRGQPQHF. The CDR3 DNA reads TGTGCCAGCAACGACGGAAGGGGTCAGCCCCAGCATTTT.

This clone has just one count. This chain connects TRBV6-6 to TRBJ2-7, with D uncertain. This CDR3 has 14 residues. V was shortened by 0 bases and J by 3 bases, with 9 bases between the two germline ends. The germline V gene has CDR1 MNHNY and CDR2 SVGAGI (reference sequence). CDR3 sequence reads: CASSYSLSVYEQYF. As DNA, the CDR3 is TGTGCCAGCAGTTACTCTCTCTCCGTCTACGAGCAGTACTTC.

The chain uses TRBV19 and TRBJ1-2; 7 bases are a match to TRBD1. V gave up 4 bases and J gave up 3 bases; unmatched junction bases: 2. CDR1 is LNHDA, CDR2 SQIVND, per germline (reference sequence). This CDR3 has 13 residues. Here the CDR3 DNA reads TGTGCCAGTAGTAGGGACAGCTACTATGGCTACACCTTC. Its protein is CASSRDSYYGYTF. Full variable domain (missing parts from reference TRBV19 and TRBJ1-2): DGGITQSPKYLFRKEGQNVTLSCEQNLNHDAMYWYRQDPGQGLRLIYYSQIVNDFQKGDIAEGYSVSREKKESFPLTVTSAQKNPTAFYLCASSRDSYYGYTFGSGTRLTVV.

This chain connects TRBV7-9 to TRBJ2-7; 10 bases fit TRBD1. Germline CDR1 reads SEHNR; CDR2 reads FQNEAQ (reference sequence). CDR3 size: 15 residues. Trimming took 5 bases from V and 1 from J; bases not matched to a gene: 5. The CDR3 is CASSPRDRGSYEQYF. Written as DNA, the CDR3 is TGTGCCAGCAGCCCCCGGGACAGGGGTTCCTACGAGCAGTACTTC.

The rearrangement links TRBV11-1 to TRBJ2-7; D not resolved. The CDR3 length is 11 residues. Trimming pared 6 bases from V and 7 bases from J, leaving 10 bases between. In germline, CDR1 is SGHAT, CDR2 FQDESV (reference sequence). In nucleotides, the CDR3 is TGTGCCAGCAGTTTCCTCGGGGAGCAGTACTTC. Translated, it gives CASSFLGEQYF.

The DNA for the CDR3 is TGCGCCAGCAACCAGGGAGGGACAGGGCCCTACGAGCAGTACTTC. This translates into CASNQGGTGPYEQYF. This chain uses TRBV5-1 with TRBJ2-7; TRBD1 matches 9 bases. V lost 6 bases and J lost 2; bases outside the gene matches: 9. This CDR3 comprises 15 residues. CDR1 is SGHRS and CDR2 is YFSETQ in the germline V gene.

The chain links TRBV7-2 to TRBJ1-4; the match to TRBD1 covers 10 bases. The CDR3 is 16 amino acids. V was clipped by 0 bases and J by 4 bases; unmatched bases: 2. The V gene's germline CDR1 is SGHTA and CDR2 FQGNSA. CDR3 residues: CASSLARTGGNEKLFF. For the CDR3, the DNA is TGTGCCAGCAGCTTAGCGCGGACAGGGGGTAATGAAAAACTGTTTTTT.

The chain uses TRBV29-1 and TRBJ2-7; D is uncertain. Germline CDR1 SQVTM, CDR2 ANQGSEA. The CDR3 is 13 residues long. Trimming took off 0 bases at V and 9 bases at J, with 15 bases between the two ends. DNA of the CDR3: TGCAGCGTTGAAGAGCCAGCGACTTCACCGCAGTACTTC. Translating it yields CSVEEPATSPQYF.

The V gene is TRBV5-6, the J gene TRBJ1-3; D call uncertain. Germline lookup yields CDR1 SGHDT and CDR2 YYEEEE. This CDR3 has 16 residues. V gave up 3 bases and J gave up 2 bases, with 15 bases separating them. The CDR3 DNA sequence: TGTGCCAGCAGCTCGGCTGACATCCCACCTGGAAACACCATATATTTT. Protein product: CASSSADIPPGNTIYF.

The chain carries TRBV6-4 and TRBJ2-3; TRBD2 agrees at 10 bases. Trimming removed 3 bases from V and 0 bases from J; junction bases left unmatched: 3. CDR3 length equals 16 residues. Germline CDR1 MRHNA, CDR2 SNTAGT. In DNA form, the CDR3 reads TGTGCCAGCAGTGAAAGCGGGGGGGACAGCACAGATACGCAGTATTTT. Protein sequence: CASSESGGDSTDTQYF.

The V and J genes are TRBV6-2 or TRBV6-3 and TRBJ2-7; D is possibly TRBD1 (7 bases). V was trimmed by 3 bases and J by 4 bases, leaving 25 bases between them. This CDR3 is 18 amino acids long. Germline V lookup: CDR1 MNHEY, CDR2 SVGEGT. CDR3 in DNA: TGTGCCAGCAGTTATGCTCGAACGGGAGCAGGGGGTATGTACGAGCAGTACTTC. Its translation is CASSYARTGAGGMYEQYF.

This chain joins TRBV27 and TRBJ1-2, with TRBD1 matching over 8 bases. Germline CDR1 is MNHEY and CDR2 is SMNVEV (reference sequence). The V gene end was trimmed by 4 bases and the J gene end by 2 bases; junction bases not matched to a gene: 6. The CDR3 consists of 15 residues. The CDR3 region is CASSSSRGLNYGYTF. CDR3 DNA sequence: TGTGCCAGCAGTTCCTCCAGGGGGCTCAACTATGGCTACACCTTC.